The rows below give T cell receptor beta chains drawn from one sample of a study of T cell responses to AZD1222 COVID-19 vaccine. Assay used: immunoSEQ multiplex PCR; TCRdb lists only in-frame clones, some missing. The table includes 120,000 or so clones, approximately 90% detected once. The sample in question was peripheral blood, obtained 28 days after the second AZD1222 dose. The receptors originated from an adult who received the AZD1222 COVID-19 vaccine. The CDR3 runs from the conserved cysteine through the conserved F or W. Each record gives: J gene, D gene, V gene, clone size, CDR3 protein, CDR3 DNA. A D gene is named only where the DNA matches it firmly. Size values are once, few and many counts, or a class for expanded clones, and some rows have none.

TRBJ2-3	TRBD2	TRBV4-1	NA	CASSPSTAGRADTQYF	TGCGCCAGCAGCCCCTCGACGGCCGGGAGGGCAGATACGCAGTATTTT
TRBJ1-1	NA	TRBV29-1	once	CSAFVGGVNTEAFF	TGCAGCGCCTTTGTTGGGGGGGTTAACACTGAAGCTTTCTTT
TRBJ2-7	TRBD2	TRBV9	few	CASSPRVSGRGYEQYF	TGTGCCAGCAGCCCCCGGGTTAGCGGGAGGGGTTACGAGCAGTACTTC
TRBJ2-2	NA	TRBV9	NA	CASSVRGRDSGELFF	TGTGCCAGCAGCGTAAGGGGTAGGGATTCCGGGGAGCTGTTTTTT
TRBJ2-5	TRBD1	TRBV10-1	NA	CASSYGTVEETQYF	TGCGCCAGCAGCTACGGGACAGTCGAAGAGACCCAGTACTTC
TRBJ2-1	TRBD2	TRBV7-6	NA	CASSPWGGAGTYNEQFF	TGTGCCAGCAGCCCCTGGGGAGGGGCGGGTACCTACAATGAGCAGTTCTTC
TRBJ2-1	TRBD2	TRBV6-2/TRBV6-3	NA	CASSYRGLAGYNEQFF	TGTGCCAGCAGTTATCGCGGACTAGCGGGATACAATGAGCAGTTCTTC
TRBJ2-7	TRBD2	TRBV18	NA	CASSPAGGSEQYF	TGTGCCAGCTCACCCGCGGGAGGCTCCGAGCAGTACTTC
TRBJ2-5	TRBD2	TRBV6-4	NA	CASSATSGGQETQYF	TGTGCCAGCAGCGCCACTAGCGGGGGGCAAGAGACCCAGTACTTC
TRBJ2-7	TRBD1	TRBV11-2	few	CASSLGLGQGFYEQYF	TGTGCCAGCAGCCTTGGACTGGGACAGGGGTTCTACGAGCAGTACTTC
TRBJ2-2	TRBD1	TRBV28	NA	CASSGTGLGAGELFF	TGTGCCAGCAGTGGGACAGGCCTAGGGGCCGGGGAGCTGTTTTTT